This T cell receptor (beta chain) emerged from a study of T cell repertoires in cytomegalovirus infection (dated by TCRdb to between 2019 and 2020). Looking at the study overall: Donor HLA type was relevant to the analysis, as public TCR beta signatures indicated carriage of CMV infection together with the matching HLA type. The paper as a whole reports these results and caveats: In the ex vivo response, HLA-C-restricted CMV-specific TCR beta clonotypes were dominant, and in two of eight donors the single most frequent clonotype came from this HLA-C-restricted group. Cumulative frequency of public TCR beta family members discriminated carriers of CMV infection plus the relevant HLA type in this cohort and an independent 352-donor cohort.

The run used an Illumina HiSeq 1500. The public reads were quality trimmed at Q25 with fastp and then assembled into clones with MiXCR by TCRdb, keeping productive beta chains. Each entry is one CDR3 protein sequence, shown with its most common DNA and genes. The sample profile shows 160,000 or so distinct CDR3 sequences; roughly 18% of them were found once. Of the sample, under 20% is held by the ten largest clones. Its CDR3 holds 14 amino acids, cysteine through phenylalanine. The entry retains the CDR3 DNA only, 42 bases that are in frame from base 1. The germline V gene provides CDR1 LGHNA and CDR2 YNFKEQ. V is cut by 0 bases and J by 8 bases, and the space between the germline ends is 13 bases. A note on this clonotype: No antigen is known for it. Base qualities are not at hand, and no much larger clone is one base apart.

The source of this sequence is a human donor in good health (CMV status not recorded). Some clones in this sample may be carry-over from other donors' samples. Material for sequencing was CD8+ T cells from PBMCs. The chain employs TRBV4-2 and TRBJ2-5; the D gene is unclear. The CDR3 protein is CASSQDSPVRTQYF. In nucleotides, the sequence is TGTGCCAGCAGCCAAGATAGTCCGGTTCGTACCCAGTACTTC.